Following are 14 T cell receptor beta chains from one sample sequenced in a study of PD-1 blockade in classical Hodgkin lymphoma. TCRdb's copy holds only in-frame clones and misses some; the assay was immunoSEQ multiplex PCR. The repertoire holds nearly 60,000 clones, with around 90% as singletons. With no exception, relapse followed autologous stem cell transplantation in all patients, and brentuximab vedotin exposure varied. Sequencing was performed on peripheral blood mononuclear cells (PBMCs), taken before the second cycle of nivolumab. The receptor set was obtained from a human donor with classical Hodgkin lymphoma.

J is TRBJ2-7 and V is TRBV6-9; 7 nucleotides match TRBD1. With V trimmed by 3 bases and J by 10 bases, 12 bases remained unmatched. The germline CDR1 and CDR2 sequences are MNHGY and SVAAGI. The CDR3 sequence is 14 residues long. The CDR3 protein is CASSYLGTEYSQYF. The CDR3 DNA is TGTGCCAGCAGTTACTTAGGGACAGAGTACAGTCAGTACTTC.

The chain carries TRBV13 and TRBJ2-3; 8 bases line up with TRBD2. CDR1 and CDR2 from the germline V gene are PRHDT and FYEKMQ (reference sequence). The CDR3 runs 16 residues. V trimming: 5 bases; J trimming: 0 bases; junction bases outside the gene matches: 7. Written as DNA, the CDR3 is TGTGCCAGCAGCCCGCGTTTAGCGGGAAGCACAGATACGCAGTATTTT. Translated: CASSPRLAGSTDTQYF.

The chain couples TRBV7-3 to TRBJ2-3; D not certain. The CDR3 spans 14 residues. Germline CDR1 and CDR2: SGHTA and FQGTGA. V dropped 5 bases and J dropped 2 bases, with 11 bases sitting between them. The DNA for the CDR3 is TGTGCCAGCAGCCGAGCCCCGAACACAGATACGCAGTATTTT. Protein sequence: CASSRAPNTDTQYF. The whole variable domain, remainder taken from reference TRBV7-3 and TRBJ2-3, is GAGVSQTPSNKVTEKGKYVELRCDPISGHTALYWYRQSLGQGPEFLIYFQGTGAADDSGLPNDRFFAVRPEGSVSTLKIQRTERGDSAVYLCASSRAPNTDTQYFGPGTRLTVL.

This clone showed up just once. J is TRBJ2-5 and V is TRBV25-1, with TRBD2 identical over 9 bases. The CDR3 length is 14 residues. Trimming removed 1 base from V and 5 bases from J; junction bases left unmatched: 2. CDR1 is MGHDK, CDR2 SYGVNS, per germline. The CDR3 sequence is CASSESREGETQYF. CDR3 bases: TGTGCCAGCAGTGAATCGCGGGAGGGCGAGACCCAGTACTTC.

This clone was picked up one time. The rearrangement links TRBV5-1 to TRBJ1-2; 7 bases line up with TRBD1. The CDR3 loop spans 17 amino acids. Germline CDR1 reads SGHRS; CDR2 reads YFSETQ. V lost 0 bases, J lost 2 bases, and 10 bases stayed unmatched. The CDR3 protein is CASSLEAGDSRNYGYTF. CDR3 bases: TGCGCCAGCAGCTTGGAGGCAGGGGACAGCAGGAACTATGGCTACACCTTC.

The CDR3 protein is CASSGGITNEKLFF. Here the CDR3 DNA reads TGTGCCTCCAGCGGGGGGATCACTAATGAAAAACTGTTTTTT. V and J are TRBV7-9 and TRBJ1-4, with D maybe TRBD1 (5 bases). This CDR3 region has 14 residues. The germline V and J ends were trimmed by 11 bases and 2 bases, with 15 bases remaining between them. The germline V gene encodes CDR1 SEHNR and CDR2 FQNEAQ (reference sequence).

The rearrangement links TRBV28 to TRBJ1-2; no reliable D call. Trimming took off 3 bases at V and 4 bases at J, with 6 bases between the two ends. Germline V CDR1 and CDR2: MDHEN, SYDVKM. This CDR3 region has 12 residues. The CDR3 is CASSFGSYGYTF. DNA for the CDR3: TGTGCCAGCAGTTTCGGCAGCTATGGCTACACCTTC.

This chain links TRBV7-9 with TRBJ2-7, with TRBD1 matching 7 bases. The CDR3 has 13 amino acids. After removal of 5 bases from V and 4 bases from J, the junction contained 5 bases not matched to a gene. The germline V gene has CDR1 SEHNR and CDR2 FQNEAQ (reference sequence). The CDR3 protein is CASSPPGGYEQYF. In DNA form, the CDR3 reads TGTGCCAGCAGCCCTCCAGGGGGTTACGAGCAGTACTTC.

The V call is TRBV7-3, the J call TRBJ2-5; the match to TRBD2 covers 10 bases. The CDR3 sequence is 15 residues long. Per germline, CDR1 SGHTA and CDR2 FQGTGA. After removal of 0 bases from V and 5 bases from J, the junction contained 3 bases not matched to a gene. CDR3 region: CASSLTASGSETQYF. The DNA of the CDR3 is TGTGCCAGCAGCTTAACGGCTAGCGGGAGTGAGACCCAGTACTTC.

This chain joins TRBV7-9 and TRBJ1-2; D is ambiguous. The V gene lost 2 bases and the J gene lost 5 bases, with 12 bases spanning the gap. This CDR3 has 14 amino acids. The germline gives CDR1 SEHNR, CDR2 FQNEAQ (reference sequence). The CDR3 DNA follows: TGTGCCAGCAGCTTAATGCAGGCCGAATATGGCTACACCTTC. Its protein is CASSLMQAEYGYTF.

The V and J genes are TRBV4-1 and TRBJ1-5; 8 nucleotides agree with TRBD1. The germline V gene has CDR1 MGHRA and CDR2 YSYEKL. There are 16 residues in the CDR3. V lost 0 bases to trimming and J lost 6 bases; unmatched junction nucleotides: 7. DNA of the CDR3: TGCGCCAGCAGCCAAGACCCAGGGGGCGCGGGTCAGCCCCAGCATTTT. Translated: CASSQDPGGAGQPQHF.

This clone was seen only a few times. V is TRBV27 and J is TRBJ2-1; TRBD2 might be the D (6 bases). Germline V gene sequence: CDR1 MNHEY, CDR2 SMNVEV (reference sequence). The CDR3 runs to 14 residues. The V and J ends lost 6 bases and 5 bases respectively, with 14 bases between them. In DNA form, the CDR3 reads TGTGCCAGCAGGCTTGGCGGGGCAAACAATGAGCAGTTCTTC. Residues: CASRLGGANNEQFF.

This sequence joins TRBV9 and TRBJ2-3, with D perhaps TRBD1 (6 bases). Deletions cut 5 bases from V and 2 bases from J, with 12 bases between. Germline lookup yields CDR1 SGDLS and CDR2 YYNGEE. The CDR3 sequence is 14 residues long. CDR3 in DNA: TGTGCCAGCAGGCCAGGGGTTACCACAGATACGCAGTATTTT. Amino acid sequence: CASRPGVTTDTQYF.

The chain has TRBV7-7 and TRBJ2-7; possibly TRBD1 for D (5 bases). V was trimmed by 1 base and J by 1 base, leaving 11 bases between them. The CDR3 is 15 amino acids. From germline, CDR1 is SSHAT and CDR2 FNYEAQ (reference sequence). The CDR3 loop is CASSLVTAGSYEQYF. The CDR3 DNA reads TGTGCCAGCAGCTTAGTAACGGCAGGGTCCTACGAGCAGTACTTC.